This is a list of T cell receptor beta chains from one sample in a study of T cells in Graves' hyperthyroidism and ophthalmopathy. Each CDR3 protein gets one entry after TCRdb re-called the multiplex PCR reads with MiXCR. The repertoire has about 640,000 distinct CDR3 sequences, more than 20% of them found once; the top ten carry 34%. Sequenced: blood. The receptors here all came from a man between 25 and 39 years old with Graves' ophthalmopathy. Each CDR3 is given without its conserved first and last residue. Each record gives: J gene, V gene, CDR3 length, CDR3 protein.

TRBJ1-2 | TRBV29-1 | 11 | SVRRQGIYGYT
TRBJ2-7 | TRBV4-1 | 14 | ASSHPFGLAETEQY
TRBJ2-5 | TRBV3-1 | 11 | ASSPDPRETQY
TRBJ2-1 | TRBV5-1 | 14 | ASSLGPAGGPNEQF
TRBJ2-5 | TRBV6-1 | 10 | AILGGEETQY
TRBJ2-3 | TRBV6-5 | 13 | ASSFQPDPRDTQY
TRBJ2-7 | TRBV20-1 | 12 | SASRVAGGYEQY
TRBJ2-7 | TRBV28 | 11 | ASSPGASYEQY
TRBJ2-7 | TRBV2 | 13 | ASSEARDRKYEQY
TRBJ2-7 | TRBV24-1 | 12 | ATSLRGLGYEQY
TRBJ2-1 | TRBV20-1 | 11 | SASRTVYNEQF
TRBJ2-3 | TRBV14 | 10 | ASSQVTNTQY
TRBJ2-2 | TRBV28 | 11 | ASNPGNTGELF
TRBJ2-1 | TRBV29-1 | 10 | SVESRRHEQF
TRBJ2-5 | TRBV30 | 15 | AWSGIAGGGTRETQY
TRBJ2-7 | TRBV4-2 | 14 | ASSQDNSGAFYEQY
TRBJ2-5 | TRBV28 | 11 | ASRIHRQETQY
TRBJ1-1 | TRBV27 | 16 | ASSLLSEHREGGTEAF
TRBJ2-3 | TRBV11-2 | 17 | ASSSPGGGLEYARDTQY
TRBJ1-2 | TRBV20-1 | 12 | SSSAGKGGYGYT
TRBJ2-6 | TRBV2 | 13 | ASSEGLAGANVLT
TRBJ1-1 | TRBV7-9 | 13 | ASSLGGASPTEAF
TRBJ2-7 | TRBV6-2/TRBV6-3 | 11 | ASSYMPFYEQY
TRBJ2-5 | TRBV13 | 13 | ASSFPLADHETQY
TRBJ2-1 | TRBV6-2/TRBV6-3 | 16 | ASSYFTYGRSSYNEQF
TRBJ2-7 | TRBV28 | 13 | ASSPRDRGPYGQY
TRBJ2-7 | TRBV10-3 | 13 | AISPRDTSSYEQY
TRBJ2-1 | TRBV28 | 16 | ASSLALGLAGYYNEQF
TRBJ2-4 | TRBV19 | 15 | ASSLGQGSLAKNIQY
TRBJ1-1 | TRBV2 | 13 | ASSAGQGLGTEAF
TRBJ2-1 | TRBV3-1 | 15 | ASSPDRERGLYNEQF
TRBJ2-5 | TRBV28 | 13 | ASSFGTSGSETQY
TRBJ1-2 | TRBV27 | 15 | ASSLFPGQNREYGYT
TRBJ2-2 | TRBV7-9 | 11 | ASSLATTGELF
TRBJ2-2 | TRBV6-6 | 16 | ASSYRTSGTPNTGELF
TRBJ2-3 | TRBV19 | 14 | ASSSGRSGSLDTQY
TRBJ2-5 | TRBV15 | 13 | ATSRIFGDRETQY
TRBJ1-6 | TRBV28 | 12 | ASSPLNRLEPLH